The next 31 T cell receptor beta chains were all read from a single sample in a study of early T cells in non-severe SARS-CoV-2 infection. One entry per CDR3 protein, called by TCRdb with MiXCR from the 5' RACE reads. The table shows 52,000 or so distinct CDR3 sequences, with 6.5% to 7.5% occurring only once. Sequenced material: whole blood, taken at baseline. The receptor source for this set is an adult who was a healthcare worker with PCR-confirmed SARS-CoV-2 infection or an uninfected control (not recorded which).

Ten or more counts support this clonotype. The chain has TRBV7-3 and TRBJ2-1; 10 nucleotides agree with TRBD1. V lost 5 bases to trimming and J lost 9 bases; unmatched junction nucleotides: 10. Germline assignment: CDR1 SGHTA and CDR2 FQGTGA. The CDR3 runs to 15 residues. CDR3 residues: CASSPRTGGFGEQFF. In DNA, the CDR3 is TGTGCCAGCAGCCCGAGGACAGGGGGATTCGGTGAGCAGTTCTTC. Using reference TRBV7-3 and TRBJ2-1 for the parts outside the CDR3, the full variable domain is GAGVSQTPSNKVTEKGKYVELRCDPISGHTALYWYRQSLGQGPEFLIYFQGTGAADDSGLPNDRFFAVRPEGSVSTLKIQRTERGDSAVYLCASSPRTGGFGEQFFGPGTRLTVL.

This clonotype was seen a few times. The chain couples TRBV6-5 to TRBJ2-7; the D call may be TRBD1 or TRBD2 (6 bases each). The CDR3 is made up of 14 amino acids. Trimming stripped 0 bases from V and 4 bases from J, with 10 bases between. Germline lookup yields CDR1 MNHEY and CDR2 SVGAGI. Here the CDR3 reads CASSYSGGGYEQYF. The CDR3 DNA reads TGTGCCAGCAGTTACTCGGGGGGCGGGTACGAGCAGTACTTC.

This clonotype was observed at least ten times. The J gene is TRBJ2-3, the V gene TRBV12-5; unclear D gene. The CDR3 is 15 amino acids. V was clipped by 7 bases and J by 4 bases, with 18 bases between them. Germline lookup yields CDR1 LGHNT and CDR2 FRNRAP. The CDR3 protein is CASARDRLEADTQYF. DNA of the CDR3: TGTGCTAGTGCCAGAGACCGCCTTGAAGCAGATACGCAGTATTTT.

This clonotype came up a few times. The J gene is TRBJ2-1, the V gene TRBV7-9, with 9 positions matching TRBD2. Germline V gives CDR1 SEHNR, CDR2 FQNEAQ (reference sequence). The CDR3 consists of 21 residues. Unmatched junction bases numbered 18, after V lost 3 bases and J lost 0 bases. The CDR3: CASSLPPPLAGTTISYNEQFF. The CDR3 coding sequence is TGTGCCAGCAGCTTGCCCCCCCCTCTAGCGGGGACGACGATCTCCTACAATGAGCAGTTCTTC.

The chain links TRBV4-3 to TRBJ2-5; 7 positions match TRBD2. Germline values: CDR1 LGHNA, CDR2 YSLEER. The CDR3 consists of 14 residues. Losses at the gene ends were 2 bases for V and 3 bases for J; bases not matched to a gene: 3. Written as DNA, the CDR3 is TGCGCCAGCAGCCAAAGACTAGCCGAAGAGACCCAGTACTTC. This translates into CASSQRLAEETQYF.

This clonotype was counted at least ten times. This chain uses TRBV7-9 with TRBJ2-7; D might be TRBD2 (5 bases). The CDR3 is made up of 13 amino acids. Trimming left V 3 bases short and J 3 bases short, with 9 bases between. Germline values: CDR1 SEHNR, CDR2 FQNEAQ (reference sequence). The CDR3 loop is CASSFGNIYEQYF. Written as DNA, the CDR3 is TGTGCCAGCAGCTTCGGGAACATCTACGAGCAGTACTTC.

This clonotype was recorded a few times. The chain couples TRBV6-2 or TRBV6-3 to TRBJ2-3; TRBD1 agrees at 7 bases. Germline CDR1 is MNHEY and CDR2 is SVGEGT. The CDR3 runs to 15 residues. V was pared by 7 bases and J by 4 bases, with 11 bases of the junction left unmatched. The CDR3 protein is CASTTYPQGSDTQYF. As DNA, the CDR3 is TGTGCCAGCACCACATACCCACAGGGGTCAGATACGCAGTATTTT.

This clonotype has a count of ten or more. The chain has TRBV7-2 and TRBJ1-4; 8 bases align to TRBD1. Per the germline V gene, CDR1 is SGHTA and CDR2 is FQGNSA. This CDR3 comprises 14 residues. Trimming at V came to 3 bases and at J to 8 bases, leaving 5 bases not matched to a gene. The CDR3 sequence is CASSFQTGEEKLFF. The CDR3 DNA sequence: TGTGCCAGCAGCTTCCAGACAGGGGAGGAAAAACTGTTTTTT.

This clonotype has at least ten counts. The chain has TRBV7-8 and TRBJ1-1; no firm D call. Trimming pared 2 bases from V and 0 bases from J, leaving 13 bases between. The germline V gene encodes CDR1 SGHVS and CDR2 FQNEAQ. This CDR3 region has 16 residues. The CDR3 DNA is TGTGCCAGCAGCTTAAAGCGAGGACGGATGAACACTGAAGCTTTCTTT. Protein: CASSLKRGRMNTEAFF. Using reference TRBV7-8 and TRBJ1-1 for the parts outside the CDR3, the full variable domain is GAGVSQSPRYKVAKRGQDVALRCDPISGHVSLFWYQQALGQGPEFLTYFQNEAQLDKSGLPSDRFFAERPEGSVSTLKIQRTQQEDSAVYLCASSLKRGRMNTEAFFGQGTRLTVV.

The CDR3 loop reads CASSQWTGGLGEQYF. The CDR3 DNA sequence: TGTGCCAGCAGCCAATGGACAGGGGGCTTGGGTGAGCAGTACTTC. The chain combines TRBV3-1 with TRBJ2-7, with 11 bases matching TRBD1. Looked up from germline, CDR1 is LGHDT and CDR2 is YNNKEL (reference sequence). CDR3 length: 15 residues. The V segment lost 2 bases and the J segment 7 bases; nucleotides outside the gene matches: 7.

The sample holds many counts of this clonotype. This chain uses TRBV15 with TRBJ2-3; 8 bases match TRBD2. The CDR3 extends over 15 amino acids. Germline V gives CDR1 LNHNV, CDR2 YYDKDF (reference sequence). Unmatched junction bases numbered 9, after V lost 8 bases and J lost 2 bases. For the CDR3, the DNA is TGTGCCACCCTTCTTCGCGGGGGGCCCACAGATACGCAGTATTTT. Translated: CATLLRGGPTDTQYF.

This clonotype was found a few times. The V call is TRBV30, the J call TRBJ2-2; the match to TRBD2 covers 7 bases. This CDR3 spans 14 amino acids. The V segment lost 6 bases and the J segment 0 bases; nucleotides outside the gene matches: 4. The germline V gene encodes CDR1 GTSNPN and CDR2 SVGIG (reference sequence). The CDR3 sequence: CACRAGPNTGELFF. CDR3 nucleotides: TGTGCCTGTAGAGCGGGGCCGAACACCGGGGAGCTGTTTTTT. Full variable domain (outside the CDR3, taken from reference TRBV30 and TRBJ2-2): SQTIHQWPATLVQPVGSPLSLECTVEGTSNPNLYWYRQAAGRGLQLLFYSVGIGQISSEVPQNLSASRPQDRQFILSSKKLLLSDSGFYLCACRAGPNTGELFFGEGSRLTVL.

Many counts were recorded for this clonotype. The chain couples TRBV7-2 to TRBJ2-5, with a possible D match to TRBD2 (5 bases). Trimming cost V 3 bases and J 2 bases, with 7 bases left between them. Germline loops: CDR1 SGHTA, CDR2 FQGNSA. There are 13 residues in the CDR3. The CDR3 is CASSFSGQETQYF. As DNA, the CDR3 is TGTGCCAGCAGCTTCAGCGGACAAGAGACCCAGTACTTC.

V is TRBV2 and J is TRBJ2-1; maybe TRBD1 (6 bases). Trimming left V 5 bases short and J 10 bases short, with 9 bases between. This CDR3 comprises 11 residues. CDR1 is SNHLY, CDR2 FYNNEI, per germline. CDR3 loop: CASSTGPEQFF. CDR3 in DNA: TGTGCCAGCAGTACAGGGCCCGAGCAGTTCTTC.

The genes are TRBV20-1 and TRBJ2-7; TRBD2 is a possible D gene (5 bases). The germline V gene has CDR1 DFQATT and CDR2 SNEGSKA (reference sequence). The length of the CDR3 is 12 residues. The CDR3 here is CSAGPHDYEQYF. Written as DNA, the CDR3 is TGCAGCGCGGGCCCGCATGACTACGAGCAGTACTTC.

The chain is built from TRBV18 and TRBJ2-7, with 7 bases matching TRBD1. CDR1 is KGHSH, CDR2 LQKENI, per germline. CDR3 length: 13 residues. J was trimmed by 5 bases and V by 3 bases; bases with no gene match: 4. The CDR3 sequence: CASSPGTAHEQYF. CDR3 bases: TGTGCCAGCTCACCCGGGACAGCACACGAGCAGTACTTC.

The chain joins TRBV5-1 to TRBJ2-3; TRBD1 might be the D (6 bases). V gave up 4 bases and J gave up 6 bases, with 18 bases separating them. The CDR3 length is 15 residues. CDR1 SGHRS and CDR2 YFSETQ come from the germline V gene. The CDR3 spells CASSVGTQDSDTQYF. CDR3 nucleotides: TGCGCCAGCAGCGTTGGGACACAGGACTCGGATACGCAGTATTTT.

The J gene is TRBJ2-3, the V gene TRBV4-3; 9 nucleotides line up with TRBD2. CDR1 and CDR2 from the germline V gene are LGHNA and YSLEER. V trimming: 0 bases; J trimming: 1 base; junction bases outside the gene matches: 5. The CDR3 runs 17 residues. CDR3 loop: CASSQDLPSGGTDTQYF. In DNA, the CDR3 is TGCGCCAGCAGCCAAGATCTGCCTAGCGGGGGCACAGATACGCAGTATTTT.

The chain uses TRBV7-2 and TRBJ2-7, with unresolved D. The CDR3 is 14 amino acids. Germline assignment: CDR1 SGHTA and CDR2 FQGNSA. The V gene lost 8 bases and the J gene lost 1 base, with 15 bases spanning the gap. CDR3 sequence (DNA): TGTGCCAGCTGCGGCACCCCAAGTTCCTACGAGCAGTACTTC. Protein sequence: CASCGTPSSYEQYF.

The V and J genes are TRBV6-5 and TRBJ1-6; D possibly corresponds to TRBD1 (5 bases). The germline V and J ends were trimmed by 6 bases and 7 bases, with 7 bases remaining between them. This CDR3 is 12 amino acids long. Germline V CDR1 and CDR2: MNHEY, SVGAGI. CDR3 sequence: CASSRQNSPLHF. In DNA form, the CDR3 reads TGTGCCAGCAGCCGACAGAATTCACCCCTCCACTTT.

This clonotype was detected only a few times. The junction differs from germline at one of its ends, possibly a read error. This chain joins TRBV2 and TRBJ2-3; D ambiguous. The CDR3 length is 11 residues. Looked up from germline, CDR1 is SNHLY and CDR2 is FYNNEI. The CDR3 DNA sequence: TGTGCCAGCAGAAATCGCGCTACACCTGTATTT. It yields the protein CASRNRATPVF. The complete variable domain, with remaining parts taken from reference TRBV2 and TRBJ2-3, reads EPEVTQTPSHQVTQMGQEVILRCVPISNHLYFYWYRQILGQKVEFLVSFYNNEISEKSEIFDDQFSVERPDGSNFTLKIRSTKLEDSAMYFCASRNRATPVFGPGTRLTVL.

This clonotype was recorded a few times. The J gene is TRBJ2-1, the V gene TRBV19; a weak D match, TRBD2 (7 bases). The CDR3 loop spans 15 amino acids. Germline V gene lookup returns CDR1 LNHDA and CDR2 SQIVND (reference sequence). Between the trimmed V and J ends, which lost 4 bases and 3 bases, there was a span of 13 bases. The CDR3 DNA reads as TGTGCCAGTAGTAACCCGGGGGGCGGCTACAATGAGCAGTTCTTC. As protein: CASSNPGGGYNEQFF. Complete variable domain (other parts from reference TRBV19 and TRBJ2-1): DGGITQSPKYLFRKEGQNVTLSCEQNLNHDAMYWYRQDPGQGLRLIYYSQIVNDFQKGDIAEGYSVSREKKESFPLTVTSAQKNPTAFYLCASSNPGGGYNEQFFGPGTRLTVL.

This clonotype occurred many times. CDR3 region: CASSPGAMEKLFF. CDR3 DNA: TGTGCCAGCAGCCCCGGGGCCATGGAAAAACTGTTTTTT. This chain joins TRBV5-6 and TRBJ1-4; a possible D gene is TRBD1 (5 bases). Trimming pared 4 bases from V and 8 bases from J, leaving 12 bases between. This CDR3 has 13 amino acids. The V gene's germline CDR1 is SGHDT and CDR2 YYEEEE. Filled out from reference TRBV5-6 and TRBJ1-4, the complete variable domain reads DAGVTQSPTHLIKTRGQQVTLRCSPKSGHDTVSWYQQALGQGPQFIFQYYEEEERQRGNFPDRFSGHQFPNYSSELNVNALLLGDSALYLCASSPGAMEKLFFGSGTQLSVL.

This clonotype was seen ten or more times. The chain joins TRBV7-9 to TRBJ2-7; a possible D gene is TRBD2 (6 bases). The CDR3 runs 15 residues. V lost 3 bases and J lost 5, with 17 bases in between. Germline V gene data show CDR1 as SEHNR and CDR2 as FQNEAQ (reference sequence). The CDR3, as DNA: TGTGCCAGCAGCTTCCAGGGTGCAGGGAGGAACGAGCAGTACTTC. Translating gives CASSFQGAGRNEQYF.

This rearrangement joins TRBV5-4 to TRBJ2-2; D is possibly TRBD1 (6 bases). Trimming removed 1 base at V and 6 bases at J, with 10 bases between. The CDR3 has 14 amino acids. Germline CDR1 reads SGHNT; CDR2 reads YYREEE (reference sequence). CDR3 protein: CASSLWTEAGELFF. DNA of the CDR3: TGTGCCAGCAGCTTGTGGACAGAGGCCGGGGAGCTGTTTTTT.

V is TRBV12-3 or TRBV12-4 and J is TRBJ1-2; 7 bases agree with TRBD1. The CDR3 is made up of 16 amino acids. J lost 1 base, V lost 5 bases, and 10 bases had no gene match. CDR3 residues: CASSLTDRRSNYGYTF. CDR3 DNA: TGTGCCAGCAGTCTTACGGACAGGAGAAGTAACTATGGCTACACCTTC.

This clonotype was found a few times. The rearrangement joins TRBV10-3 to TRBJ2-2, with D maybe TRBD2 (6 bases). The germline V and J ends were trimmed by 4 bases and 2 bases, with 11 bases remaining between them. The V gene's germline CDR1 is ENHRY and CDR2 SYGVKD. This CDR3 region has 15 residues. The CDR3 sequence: CAISAGTQNTGELFF. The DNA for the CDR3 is TGTGCCATCAGTGCCGGGACTCAAAACACCGGGGAGCTGTTTTTT.

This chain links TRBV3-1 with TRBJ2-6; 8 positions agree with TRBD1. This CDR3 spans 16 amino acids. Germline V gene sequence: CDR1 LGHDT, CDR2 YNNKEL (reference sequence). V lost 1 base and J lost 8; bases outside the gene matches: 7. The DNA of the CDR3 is TGTGCCAGCAGCCAAGGAGGACAGGGTACGACCAACGTCCTGACTTTC. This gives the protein CASSQGGQGTTNVLTF.

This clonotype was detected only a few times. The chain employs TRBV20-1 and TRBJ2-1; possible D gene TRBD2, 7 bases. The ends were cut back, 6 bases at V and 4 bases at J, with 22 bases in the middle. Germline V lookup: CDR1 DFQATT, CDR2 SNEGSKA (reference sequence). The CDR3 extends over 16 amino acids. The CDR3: CSAKSWGGGKYNEQFF. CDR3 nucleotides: TGCAGTGCCAAATCCTGGGGCGGGGGCAAATACAATGAGCAGTTCTTC.

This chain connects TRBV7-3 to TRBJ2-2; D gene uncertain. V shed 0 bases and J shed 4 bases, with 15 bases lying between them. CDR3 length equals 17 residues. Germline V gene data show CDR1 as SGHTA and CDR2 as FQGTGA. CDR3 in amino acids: CASSLTPPGSSTGELFF. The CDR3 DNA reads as TGTGCCAGCAGCTTAACCCCTCCCGGCTCGAGCACCGGGGAGCTGTTTTTT.

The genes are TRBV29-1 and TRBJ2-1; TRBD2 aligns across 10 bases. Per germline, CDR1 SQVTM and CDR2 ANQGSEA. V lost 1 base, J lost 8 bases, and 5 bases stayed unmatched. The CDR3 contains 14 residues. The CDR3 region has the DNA TGCAGCGTTGAAGGGCTAGCGGGGGCTTATGAGCAGTTCTTC. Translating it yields CSVEGLAGAYEQFF.